This record looks at one T cell receptor beta chain sequence and its context. The antigen is not known. Positively selected for CCR7, the CD45RO-negative cells used as naive CD8 cells excluded terminally differentiated effector memory CD45RA+ cells. Those who donated, Caucasian adults without exception, all lived in Nashville, Tennessee. The sample is drawn from a study of shared clonotypes between healthy human individuals. The study, taken as a whole, reports: Rarefaction demonstrated incomplete sorted-subset sequencing despite large depth. In a handful of donors, around 5% of naive CD4 clonotypes appeared in common. Relative to clonotypes present in all four donors, those not shared had lower generation probabilities.

Germline-derived CDR1 and CDR2 are MGHRA and YSYEKL. The CDR3 has 16 residues. The V end lost 4 bases, the J end lost 5 bases, and 18 bases lay between the germline ends. Data came from immunoSEQ multiplex PCR; TCRdb stores just in-frame clones and leaves some out. Here the sample spans around 620,000 clones, 95% being singletons. Material for sequencing was naive CD8+ T cells sorted from blood. This TCR derives from a woman aged 25 to 39 in good health. This rearrangement joins TRBV4-1 to TRBJ2-1; tentative D call: TRBD2 (6 bases). The CDR3 DNA follows: TGCGCCAGCAGCCCATTCGAGCGGGCGTTCAACAATGAGCAGTTCTTC. Residues: CASSPFERAFNNEQFF.